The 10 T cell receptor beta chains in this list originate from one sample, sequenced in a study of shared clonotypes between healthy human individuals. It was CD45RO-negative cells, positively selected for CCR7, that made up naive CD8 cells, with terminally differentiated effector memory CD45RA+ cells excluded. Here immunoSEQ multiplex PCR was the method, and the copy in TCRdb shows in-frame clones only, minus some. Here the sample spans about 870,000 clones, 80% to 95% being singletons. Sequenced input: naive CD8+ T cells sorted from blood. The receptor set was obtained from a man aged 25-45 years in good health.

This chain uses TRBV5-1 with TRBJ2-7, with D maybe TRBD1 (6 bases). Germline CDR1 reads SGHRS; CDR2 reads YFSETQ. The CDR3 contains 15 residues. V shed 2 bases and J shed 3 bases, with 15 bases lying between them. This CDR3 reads CASSLRVDRLYEQYF. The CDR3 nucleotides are TGCGCCAGCAGCTTAAGGGTCGACAGGCTCTACGAGCAGTACTTC.

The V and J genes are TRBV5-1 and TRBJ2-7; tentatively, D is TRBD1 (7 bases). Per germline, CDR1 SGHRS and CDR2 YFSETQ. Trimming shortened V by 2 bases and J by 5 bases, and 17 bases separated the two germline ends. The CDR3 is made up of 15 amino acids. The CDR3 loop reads CASSFGAGGLDEQYF. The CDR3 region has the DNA TGCGCCAGCAGCTTTGGTGCAGGGGGACTCGACGAGCAGTACTTC.

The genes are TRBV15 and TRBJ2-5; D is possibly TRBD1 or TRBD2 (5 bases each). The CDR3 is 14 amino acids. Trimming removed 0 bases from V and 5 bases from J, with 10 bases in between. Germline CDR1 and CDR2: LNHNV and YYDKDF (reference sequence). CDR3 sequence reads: CATSRERGEETQYF. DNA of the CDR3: TGTGCCACCAGCAGAGAAAGGGGAGAGGAGACCCAGTACTTC.

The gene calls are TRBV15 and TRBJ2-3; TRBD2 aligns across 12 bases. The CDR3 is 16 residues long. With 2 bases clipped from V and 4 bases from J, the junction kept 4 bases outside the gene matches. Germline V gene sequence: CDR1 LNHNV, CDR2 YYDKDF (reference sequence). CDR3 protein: CATSRKLAGGPDTQYF. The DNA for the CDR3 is TGTGCCACCAGCAGAAAACTAGCGGGAGGACCAGATACGCAGTATTTT.

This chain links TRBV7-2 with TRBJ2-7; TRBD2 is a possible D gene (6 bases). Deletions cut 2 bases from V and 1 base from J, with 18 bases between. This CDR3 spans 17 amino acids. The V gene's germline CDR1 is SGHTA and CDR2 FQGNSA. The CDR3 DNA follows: TGTGCCAGCAGCTTACTCCCCCCGCGGGATCCGTCCTACGAGCAGTACTTC. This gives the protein CASSLLPPRDPSYEQYF.

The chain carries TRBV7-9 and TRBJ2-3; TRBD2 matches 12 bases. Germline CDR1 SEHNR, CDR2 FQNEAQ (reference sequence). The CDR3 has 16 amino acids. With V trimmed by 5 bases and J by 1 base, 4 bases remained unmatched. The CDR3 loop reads CASSARLAGGTDTQYF. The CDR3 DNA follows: TGTGCCAGCAGCGCCCGACTAGCGGGAGGCACAGATACGCAGTATTTT.

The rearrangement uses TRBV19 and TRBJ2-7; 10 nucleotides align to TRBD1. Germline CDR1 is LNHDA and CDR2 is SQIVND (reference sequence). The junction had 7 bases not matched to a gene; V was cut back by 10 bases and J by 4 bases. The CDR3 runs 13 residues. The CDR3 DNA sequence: TGTGCCACGAGGGACAGGGGAAGTTACGAGCAGTACTTC. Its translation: CATRDRGSYEQYF.

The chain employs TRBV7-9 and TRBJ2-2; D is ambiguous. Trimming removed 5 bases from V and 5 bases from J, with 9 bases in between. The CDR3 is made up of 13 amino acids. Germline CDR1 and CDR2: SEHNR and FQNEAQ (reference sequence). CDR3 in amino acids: CASSPRTTGELFF. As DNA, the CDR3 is TGTGCCAGCAGCCCGAGAACTACCGGGGAGCTGTTTTTT.

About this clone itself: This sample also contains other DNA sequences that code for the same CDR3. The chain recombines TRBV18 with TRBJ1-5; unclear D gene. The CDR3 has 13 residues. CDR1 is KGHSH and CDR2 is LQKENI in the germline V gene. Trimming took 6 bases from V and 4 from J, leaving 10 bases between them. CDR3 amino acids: CASSLDRNQPQHF. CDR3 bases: TGTGCCAGCTCCTTGGACCGAAATCAGCCCCAGCATTTT.

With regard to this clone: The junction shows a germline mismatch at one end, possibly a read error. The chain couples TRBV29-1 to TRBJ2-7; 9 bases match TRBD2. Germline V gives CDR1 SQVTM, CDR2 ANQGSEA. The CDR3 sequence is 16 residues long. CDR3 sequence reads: CSVKDVDSGSDYEQYF. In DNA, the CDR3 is TGCAGCGTTAAAGATGTCGATAGCGGGAGTGACTACGAGCAGTACTTC.